This T cell receptor (beta chain) was retrieved from a study of molecular identifiers for immune sequencing clone quantification. In germline, CDR1 is LGHNA, CDR2 YSLEER. There are 13 residues in the CDR3. V was pared by 3 bases and J by 3 bases, with 9 bases between. TCRdb reanalysed the PCR reads using MiXCR and keeps one entry per CDR3 protein. The repertoire holds some 650,000 distinct CDR3 sequences, with around 20% as singletons. Between roughly 19,000 and 1,100,000 sorted cells, with 10%, 30% or 50% RNA, yielded naive CD8 libraries. The TCR sequence derives from a human donor in good health. Some libraries in this study had Jurkat cell RNA spiked in. What was sequenced was naive CD8+ T cells from blood, with Jurkat cell RNA spiked in. Subset indicated: FACS-sorted CD8+CD4-CCR7+CD45RA+ naive T cells. V usage is TRBV4-3 and J usage is TRBJ2-7; D is possibly TRBD1 (6 bases). As DNA, the CDR3 is TGCGCCAGCAGCCACGGACAGAACTACGAGCAGTACTTC. Its translation is CASSHGQNYEQYF.